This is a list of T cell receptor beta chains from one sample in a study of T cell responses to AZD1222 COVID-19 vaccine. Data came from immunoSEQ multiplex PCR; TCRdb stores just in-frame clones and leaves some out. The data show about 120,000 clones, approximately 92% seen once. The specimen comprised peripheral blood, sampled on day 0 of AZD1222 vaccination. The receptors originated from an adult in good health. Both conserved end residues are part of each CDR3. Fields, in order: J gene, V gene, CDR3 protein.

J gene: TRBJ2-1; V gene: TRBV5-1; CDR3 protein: CASSVGFGGTSSYNEQFF
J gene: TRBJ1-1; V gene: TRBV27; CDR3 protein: CASSEIGGETEAFF
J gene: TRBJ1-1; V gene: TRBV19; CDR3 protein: CASSIPGQGLMGTEAFF
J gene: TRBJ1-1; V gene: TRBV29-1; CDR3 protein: CSVDRGTGPPEAFF
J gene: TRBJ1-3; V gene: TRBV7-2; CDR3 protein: CASSLAPGGAGNTIYF
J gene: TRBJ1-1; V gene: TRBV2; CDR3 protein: CASSGFTGDTEAFF
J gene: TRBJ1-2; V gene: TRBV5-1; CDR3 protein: CASSYGDYGYTF
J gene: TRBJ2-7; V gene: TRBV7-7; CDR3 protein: CASSLGPGAYEQYF
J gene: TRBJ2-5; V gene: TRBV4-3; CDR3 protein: CASSQARQGETQYF
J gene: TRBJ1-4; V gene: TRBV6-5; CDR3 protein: CASSPGTSIVKLFF
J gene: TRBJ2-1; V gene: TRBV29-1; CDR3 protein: CSALVGGQEFF
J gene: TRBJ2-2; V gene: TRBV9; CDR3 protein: CASSVTFGSTGELFF
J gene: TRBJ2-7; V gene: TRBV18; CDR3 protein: CASSPGTAKGEQYF
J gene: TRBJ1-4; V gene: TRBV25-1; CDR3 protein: CASSATIGTAKLFF
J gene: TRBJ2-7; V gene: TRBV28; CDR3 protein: CASSLGGRVYEQYF
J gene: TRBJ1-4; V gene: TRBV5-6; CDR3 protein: CASSFLTATNEKLFF
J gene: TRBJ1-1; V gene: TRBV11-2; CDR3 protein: CASSLVVARAEAFF
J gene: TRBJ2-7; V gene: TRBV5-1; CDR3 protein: CASSYTGRANEQYF
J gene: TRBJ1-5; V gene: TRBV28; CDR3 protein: CASSFSYSNQPQHF
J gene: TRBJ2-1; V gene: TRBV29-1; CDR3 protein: CSVATNNEQFF
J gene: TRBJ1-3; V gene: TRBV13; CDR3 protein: CASSLGPTGGVGNTIYF
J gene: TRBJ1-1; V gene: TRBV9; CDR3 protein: CASSAVQGGGTTEAFF
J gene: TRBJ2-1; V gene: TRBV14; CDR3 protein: CASSLKTGLNEQFF
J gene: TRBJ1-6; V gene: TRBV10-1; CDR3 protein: CASSRNWNSPLHF
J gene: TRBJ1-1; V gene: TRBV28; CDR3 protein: CASSRQSLNTEAFF
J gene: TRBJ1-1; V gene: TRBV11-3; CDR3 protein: CASSHRTGLNTEAFF
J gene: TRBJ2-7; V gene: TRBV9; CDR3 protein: CASSGGPRNSRLYEQYF
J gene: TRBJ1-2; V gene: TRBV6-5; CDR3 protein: CASSGITGTGGYTF
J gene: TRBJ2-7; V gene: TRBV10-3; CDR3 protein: CAISEQGAGYEQYF
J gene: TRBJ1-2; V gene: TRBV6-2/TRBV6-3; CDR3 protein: CASSRGREGSGYTF
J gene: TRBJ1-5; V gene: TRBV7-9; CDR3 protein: CASSRSGGNQPQHF
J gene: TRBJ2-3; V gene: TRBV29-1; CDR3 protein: CSVVSYPDTQYF
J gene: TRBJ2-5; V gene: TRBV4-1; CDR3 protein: CASSLEPGRQETQYF
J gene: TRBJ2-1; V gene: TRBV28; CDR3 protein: CASTSSGTGGNEQFF
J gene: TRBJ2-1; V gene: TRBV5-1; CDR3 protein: CASSFLWTRESSYNEQFF
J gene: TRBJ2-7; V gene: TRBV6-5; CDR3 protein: CASSRDLSSYEQYF
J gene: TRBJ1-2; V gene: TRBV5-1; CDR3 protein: CASSLGQGHSYGYTF
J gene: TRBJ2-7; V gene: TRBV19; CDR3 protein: CASGQSGQGLHEQYF
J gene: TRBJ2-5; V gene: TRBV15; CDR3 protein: CATSRVNSPGTETFPGVTQYF
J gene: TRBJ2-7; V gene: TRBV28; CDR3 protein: CASSITGYEQYF
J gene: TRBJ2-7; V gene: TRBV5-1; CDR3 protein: CASSLAEGAPYEQYF
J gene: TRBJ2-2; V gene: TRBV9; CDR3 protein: CASSVRRGLGITNTGELFF
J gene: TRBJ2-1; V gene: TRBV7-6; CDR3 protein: CASSFRLAGSNNEQFF
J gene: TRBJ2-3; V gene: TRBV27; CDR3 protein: CASIGGLLTDTQYF
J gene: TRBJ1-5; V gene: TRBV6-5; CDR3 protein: CASSSRDGNQPQHF
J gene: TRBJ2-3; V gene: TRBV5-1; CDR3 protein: CASSSLPLALSTDTQYF
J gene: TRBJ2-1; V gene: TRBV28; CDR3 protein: CASSPSSGLGSSYNEQFF
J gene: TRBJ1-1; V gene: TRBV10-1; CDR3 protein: CASSESGTGGEAFF
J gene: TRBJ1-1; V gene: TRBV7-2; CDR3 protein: CASSWDRGGNTEAFF
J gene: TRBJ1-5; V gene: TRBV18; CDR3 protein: CASSPEGGNQPQHF
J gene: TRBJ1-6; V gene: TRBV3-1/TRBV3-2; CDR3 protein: CASSQGSHRNSPLHF
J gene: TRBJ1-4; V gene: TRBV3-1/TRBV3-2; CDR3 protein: CASSQEGGAREKLFF
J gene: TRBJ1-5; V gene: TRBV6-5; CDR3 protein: CASNTGVQPQHF
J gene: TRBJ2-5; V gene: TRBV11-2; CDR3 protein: CASSHTGTAEQETQYF
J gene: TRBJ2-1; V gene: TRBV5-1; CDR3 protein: CASSIFENEQFF
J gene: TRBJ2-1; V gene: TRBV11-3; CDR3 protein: CASSSIADDNEQFF